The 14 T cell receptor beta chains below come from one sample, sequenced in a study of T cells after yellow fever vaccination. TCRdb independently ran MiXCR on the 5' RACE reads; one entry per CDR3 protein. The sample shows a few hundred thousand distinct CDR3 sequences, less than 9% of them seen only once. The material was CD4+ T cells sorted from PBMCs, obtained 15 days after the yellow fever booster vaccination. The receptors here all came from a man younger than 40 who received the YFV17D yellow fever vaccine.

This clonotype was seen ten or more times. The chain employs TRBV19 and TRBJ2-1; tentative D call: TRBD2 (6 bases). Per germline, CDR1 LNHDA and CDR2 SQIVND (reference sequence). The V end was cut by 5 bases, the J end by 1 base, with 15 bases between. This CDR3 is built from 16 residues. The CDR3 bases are TGTGCCAGTAGTGACCTCGGGAGCTCGTCCTACAATGAGCAGTTCTTC. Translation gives CASSDLGSSSYNEQFF.

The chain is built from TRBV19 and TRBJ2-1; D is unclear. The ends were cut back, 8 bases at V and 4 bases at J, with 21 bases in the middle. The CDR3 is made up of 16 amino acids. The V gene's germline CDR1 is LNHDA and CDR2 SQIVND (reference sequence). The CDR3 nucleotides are TGTGCCAGTTCGGGTTGGACGATGGAGTCTTACAATGAGCAGTTCTTC. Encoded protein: CASSGWTMESYNEQFF.

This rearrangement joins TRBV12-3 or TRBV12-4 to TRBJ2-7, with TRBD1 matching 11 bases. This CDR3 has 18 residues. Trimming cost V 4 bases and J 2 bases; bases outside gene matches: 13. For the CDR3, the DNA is TGTGCCAGCAGTTCGGACAGGGGGCGCGACGGGAGGGCCTACGAGCAGTACTTC. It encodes CASSSDRGRDGRAYEQYF.

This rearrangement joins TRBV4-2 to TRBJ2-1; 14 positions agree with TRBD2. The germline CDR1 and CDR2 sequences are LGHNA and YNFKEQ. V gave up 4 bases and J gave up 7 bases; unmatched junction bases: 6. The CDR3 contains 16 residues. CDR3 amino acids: CASSPGLAGGTNEQFF. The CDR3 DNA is TGTGCCAGCAGCCCCGGACTAGCGGGAGGCACGAATGAGCAGTTCTTC.

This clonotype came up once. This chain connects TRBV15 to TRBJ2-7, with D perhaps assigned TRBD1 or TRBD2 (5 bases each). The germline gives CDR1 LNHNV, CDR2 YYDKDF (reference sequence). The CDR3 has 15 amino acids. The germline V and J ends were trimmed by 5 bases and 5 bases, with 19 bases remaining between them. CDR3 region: CATSPSRGVGHEQYF. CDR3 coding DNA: TGTGCCACCAGCCCGAGCAGAGGGGTAGGACACGAGCAGTACTTC.

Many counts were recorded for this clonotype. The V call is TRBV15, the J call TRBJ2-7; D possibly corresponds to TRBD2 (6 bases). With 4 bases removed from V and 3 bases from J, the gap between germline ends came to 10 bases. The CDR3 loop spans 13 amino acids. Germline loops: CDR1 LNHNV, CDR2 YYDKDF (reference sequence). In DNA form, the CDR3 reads TGTGCCACCAGCATCGGACTATACTACGAGCAGTACTTC. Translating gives CATSIGLYYEQYF.

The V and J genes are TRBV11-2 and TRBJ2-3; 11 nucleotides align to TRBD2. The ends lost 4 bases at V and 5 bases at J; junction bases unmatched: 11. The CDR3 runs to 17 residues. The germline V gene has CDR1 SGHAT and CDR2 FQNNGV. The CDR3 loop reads CASSSRGGLAELDTQYF. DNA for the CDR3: TGTGCCAGCAGCTCAAGAGGGGGACTAGCGGAATTAGATACGCAGTATTTT. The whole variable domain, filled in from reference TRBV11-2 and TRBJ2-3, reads EAGVAQSPRYKIIEKRQSVAFWCNPISGHATLYWYQQILGQGPKLLIQFQNNGVVDDSQLPKDRFSAERLKGVDSTLKIQPAKLEDSAVYLCASSSRGGLAELDTQYFGPGTRLTVL.

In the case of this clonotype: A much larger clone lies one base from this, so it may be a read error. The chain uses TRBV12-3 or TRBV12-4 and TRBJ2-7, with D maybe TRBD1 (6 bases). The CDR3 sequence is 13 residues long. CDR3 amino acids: CASSFGQSYGQYF. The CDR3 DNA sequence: TGTGCCAGCAGTTTCGGACAGAGCTACGGGCAGTACTTC.

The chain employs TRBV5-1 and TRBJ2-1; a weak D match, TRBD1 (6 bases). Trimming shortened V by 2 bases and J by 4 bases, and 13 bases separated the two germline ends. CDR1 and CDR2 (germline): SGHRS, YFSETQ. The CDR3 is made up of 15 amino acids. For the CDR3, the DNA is TGCGCCAGCAGCTTACAGGCAGGGGAGTACAATGAGCAGTTCTTC. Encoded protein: CASSLQAGEYNEQFF.

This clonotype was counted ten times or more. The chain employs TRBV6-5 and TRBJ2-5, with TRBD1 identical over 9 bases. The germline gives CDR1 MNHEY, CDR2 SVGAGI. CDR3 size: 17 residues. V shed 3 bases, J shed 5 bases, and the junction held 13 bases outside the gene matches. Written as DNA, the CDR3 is TGTGCCAGCAGTTATCTCCCGGACAGGGGACGGGACGAGACCCAGTACTTC. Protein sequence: CASSYLPDRGRDETQYF.

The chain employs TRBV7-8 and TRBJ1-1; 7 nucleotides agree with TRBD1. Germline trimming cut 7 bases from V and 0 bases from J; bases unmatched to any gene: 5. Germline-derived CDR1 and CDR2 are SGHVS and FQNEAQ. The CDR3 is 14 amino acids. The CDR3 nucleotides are TGTGCCAGCACCATGGGACAGTTGAACACTGAAGCTTTCTTT. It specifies CASTMGQLNTEAFF.

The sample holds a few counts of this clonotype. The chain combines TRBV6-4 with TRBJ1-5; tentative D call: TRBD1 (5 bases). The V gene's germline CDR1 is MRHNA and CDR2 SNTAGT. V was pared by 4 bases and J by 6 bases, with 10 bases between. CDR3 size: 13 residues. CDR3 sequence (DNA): TGTGCCAGCAGTGTGGACGGGGGTCAGCCCCAGCATTTT. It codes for CASSVDGGQPQHF.

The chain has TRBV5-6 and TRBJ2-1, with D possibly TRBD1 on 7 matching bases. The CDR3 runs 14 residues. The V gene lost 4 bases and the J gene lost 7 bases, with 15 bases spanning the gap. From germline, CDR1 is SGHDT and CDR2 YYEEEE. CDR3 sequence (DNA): TGTGCCAGCAGCCGGCCGACAGGGAGGAATGAGCAGTTCTTC. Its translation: CASSRPTGRNEQFF. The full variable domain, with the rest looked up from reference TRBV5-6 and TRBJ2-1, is DAGVTQSPTHLIKTRGQQVTLRCSPKSGHDTVSWYQQALGQGPQFIFQYYEEEERQRGNFPDRFSGHQFPNYSSELNVNALLLGDSALYLCASSRPTGRNEQFFGPGTRLTVL.

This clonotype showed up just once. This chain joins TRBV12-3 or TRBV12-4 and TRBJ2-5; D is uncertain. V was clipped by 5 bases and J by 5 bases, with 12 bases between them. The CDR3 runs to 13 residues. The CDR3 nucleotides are TGTGCCAGCAGTGTCCTAGGGTTGGAGACCCAGTACTTC. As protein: CASSVLGLETQYF.